The 25 T cell receptor beta chains below were found in one sample sequenced in a study of identical twins. TCRdb fed the 5' RACE reads into MiXCR, producing one record per CDR3 protein. Of around 1.7 million distinct CDR3 sequences listed, roughly 35% were seen once; the top ten hold about 0.27%. The sequencing sample was made of cord blood. Source of these receptors: a newborn girl in good health.

The gene calls are TRBV20-1 and TRBJ2-3; TRBD2 is a possible D gene (6 bases). The CDR3 sequence is 12 residues long. In germline, CDR1 is DFQATT, CDR2 SNEGSKA (reference sequence). CDR3 DNA: TGCAGGCCTGGGACTAGCACAGATACGCAGTATTTT. It encodes CRPGTSTDTQYF.

About this clonotype itself: A junction end diverges from the germline sequence, so it may reflect a read error. This rearrangement joins TRBV20-1 to TRBJ2-7; D is possibly TRBD1 (8 bases). There are 15 residues in the CDR3. Germline CDR1 is DFQATT and CDR2 is SNEGSKA (reference sequence). CDR3 protein: CSDRSGTGSSYEQYF. The DNA for the CDR3 is TGCAGTGATAGAAGCGGGACAGGCAGCTCCTACGAGCAGTACTTC.

The chain links TRBV20-1 to TRBJ2-1; D gene uncertain. CDR3 length: 14 residues. Germline assignment: CDR1 DFQATT and CDR2 SNEGSKA (reference sequence). V lost 5 bases and J 2 bases, leaving 13 bases between the germline ends. This chain's CDR3 is CSAATASTYNEQFF. Written as DNA, the CDR3 is TGCAGTGCTGCCACAGCGTCAACCTACAATGAGCAGTTCTTC.

This clonotype was seen at least ten times. This chain connects TRBV27 to TRBJ2-3, with D possibly matching TRBD1 (5 bases). Trimming removed 5 bases from V and 6 bases from J, with 9 bases in between. The CDR3 sequence is 12 residues long. CDR1 MNHEY and CDR2 SMNVEV come from the germline V gene (reference sequence). This chain's CDR3 is CASSPRVDTQYF. The CDR3 coding sequence is TGTGCCAGCAGTCCCAGGGTTGATACGCAGTATTTT.

This chain links TRBV28 with TRBJ2-7; 7 bases align to TRBD1. The CDR3 runs to 13 residues. V lost 6 bases, J lost 6 bases, and 8 bases stayed unmatched. Germline lookup yields CDR1 MDHEN and CDR2 SYDVKM. CDR3 bases: TGTGCCAGCAGCCTAGGACAGGAACTCGAGCAGTACTTC. This gives the protein CASSLGQELEQYF.

The gene calls are TRBV9 and TRBJ1-1, with 8 nucleotides matching TRBD1. V lost 3 bases to trimming and J lost 1 base; unmatched junction nucleotides: 8. The CDR3 loop spans 16 amino acids. Germline values: CDR1 SGDLS, CDR2 YYNGEE. The CDR3 sequence is CASSASETGANTEAFF. CDR3 nucleotides: TGTGCCAGCAGCGCCTCAGAGACAGGGGCGAACACTGAAGCTTTCTTT.

This clonotype was counted between two and nine times. The rearrangement links TRBV28 to TRBJ2-7, with D maybe TRBD2 (5 bases). Trimming shortened V by 6 bases and J by 3 bases, and 21 bases separated the two germline ends. Germline lookup yields CDR1 MDHEN and CDR2 SYDVKM. This CDR3 has 16 residues. The CDR3 coding sequence is TGTGCCAGCAGCCCGACTATGCTCCCATCCTACTACGAGCAGTACTTC. Its translation: CASSPTMLPSYYEQYF.

Comments on this clonotype: A clone one base away is much larger, so this may be a read error. The rearrangement links TRBV5-1 to TRBJ2-1; D tentatively fits TRBD1 or TRBD2 (5 bases each). Germline V gives CDR1 SGHRS, CDR2 YFSETQ. V was pared by 1 base and J by 6 bases, with 11 bases between. The CDR3 consists of 14 residues. Written as DNA, the CDR3 is TGCGCCAGCAGCTTGCCCGGGGCTAGCAATGAGCAGTTCTTC. Translation: CASSLPGASNEQFF.

This clonotype was seen more than once but under ten times. This chain connects TRBV6-2 or TRBV6-3 to TRBJ2-5; the D gene is possibly TRBD1 (6 bases). Gene TRBJ2-7 matches the end of the DNA better, so the J call may be wrong. Germline V gene lookup returns CDR1 MNHEY and CDR2 SVGEGT. The CDR3 runs to 15 residues. CDR3 sequence (DNA): TGTGCCAGCAGTTACTCGGAATCTACAGGGTTCGAGCAGTACTTC. Translating gives CASSYSESTGFEQYF.

The chain combines TRBV2 with TRBJ2-2, with TRBD1 identical over 8 bases. CDR1 and CDR2 from the germline V gene are SNHLY and FYNNEI. Unmatched junction bases numbered 9, after V lost 9 bases and J lost 6 bases. CDR3 length equals 14 residues. The CDR3 sequence: CARQGEKGAGELFF. As DNA, the CDR3 is TGTGCCAGACAGGGGGAAAAGGGGGCCGGGGAGCTGTTTTTT.

J is TRBJ1-1 and V is TRBV2; a weak D match, TRBD1 (5 bases). Trimming left V 7 bases short and J 5 bases short, with 17 bases between. Germline V gene sequence: CDR1 SNHLY, CDR2 FYNNEI. The CDR3 has 14 residues. CDR3 nucleotide sequence: TGTGCCAGCATGGGCAGGGCCGTTGGGACTGAAGCTTTCTTT. It specifies CASMGRAVGTEAFF. The full variable domain, with the rest looked up from reference TRBV2 and TRBJ1-1, is EPEVTQTPSHQVTQMGQEVILRCVPISNHLYFYWYRQILGQKVEFLVSFYNNEISEKSEIFDDQFSVERPDGSNFTLKIRSTKLEDSAMYFCASMGRAVGTEAFFGQGTRLTVV.

With regard to this clonotype: Mismatch with germline at one junction end may stem from a read error. This chain connects TRBV6-5 to TRBJ1-6; 10 bases match TRBD1. The CDR3 length is 15 residues. Germline values: CDR1 MNHEY, CDR2 SVGAGI. The chain's CDR3 is CGSSYSGQGNSPLHF. CDR3 nucleotides: TGTGGCAGCAGTTACTCGGGACAGGGGAATTCACCCCTCCACTTT.

This sequence joins TRBV20-1 and TRBJ1-2; maybe TRBD1 (6 bases). With 4 bases removed from V and 1 base from J, the gap between germline ends came to 10 bases. The CDR3 contains 13 residues. In germline, CDR1 is DFQATT, CDR2 SNEGSKA (reference sequence). The CDR3 DNA reads as TGCAGTGCTACCGGGACAAATAACTATGGCTACACCTTC. Its protein is CSATGTNNYGYTF.

This chain uses TRBV20-1 with TRBJ1-6, with D perhaps matching TRBD1 (6 bases). Germline CDR1 and CDR2: DFQATT and SNEGSKA (reference sequence). Trimming shortened V by 3 bases and J by 4 bases, and 16 bases separated the two germline ends. The CDR3 consists of 16 residues. CDR3 nucleotide sequence: TGCAGTGCTAGTGTACAGGGTGCGGGGTATAATTCACCCCTCCACTTT. Protein product: CSASVQGAGYNSPLHF.

This clonotype was found a few times. V gene TRBV18 combines with J gene TRBJ1-4, with D hard to call. CDR3 length: 12 amino acids. The germline gives CDR1 KGHSH, CDR2 LQKENI. V was pared by 3 bases and J by 3 bases, with 2 bases between. The CDR3 spells CASSPANEKLFF. CDR3 in DNA: TGTGCCAGCTCACCCGCTAATGAAAAACTGTTTTTT.

The sample holds a few counts of this clonotype. The chain is built from TRBV29-1 and TRBJ1-1; 8 bases map to TRBD1. CDR3 length equals 13 residues. The germline CDR1 and CDR2 sequences are SQVTM and ANQGSEA. Trimming cost V 7 bases and J 1 base; bases outside gene matches: 5. In DNA, the CDR3 is TGCAGCGCAGCGGACAGGGAGAACACTGAAGCTTTCTTT. Translating it yields CSAADRENTEAFF.

This clonotype has only a few counts. V gene TRBV20-1 combines with J gene TRBJ1-2; 7 nucleotides line up with TRBD1. The CDR3 totals 14 residues. CDR1 and CDR2 (germline): DFQATT, SNEGSKA (reference sequence). V dropped 1 base and J dropped 8; count of bases not matched to a gene: 10. In nucleotides, the CDR3 is TGCAGTGCTAGAGCTCACGACAGGGAGGGGGGCTACACCTTC. It translates to CSARAHDREGGYTF.

This clonotype occurred a few times. This sequence joins TRBV4-1 and TRBJ2-7, with 7 bases aligning to TRBD1. Trimming removed 0 bases from V and 0 bases from J; junction bases left unmatched: 5. This CDR3 is 16 amino acids long. Per the germline V gene, CDR1 is MGHRA and CDR2 is YSYEKL. The CDR3 loop reads CASSQDGTVRSYEQYF. CDR3 DNA: TGCGCCAGCAGCCAAGACGGGACAGTACGCTCCTACGAGCAGTACTTC.

This clonotype was detected a few times. V is TRBV28 and J is TRBJ1-4; D gene ambiguous. The length of the CDR3 is 10 residues. V was clipped by 10 bases and J by 8 bases, with 8 bases between them. Germline V gene lookup returns CDR1 MDHEN and CDR2 SYDVKM. The CDR3 is CATGREKLFF. In DNA form, the CDR3 reads TGTGCCACTGGGCGCGAAAAACTGTTTTTT. Looking up the rest from reference TRBV28 and TRBJ1-4 gives the full variable domain: DVKVTQSSRYLVKRTGEKVFLECVQDMDHENMFWYRQDPGLGLRLIYFSYDVKMKEKGDIPEGYSVSREKKERFSLILESASTNQTSMYLCATGREKLFFGSGTQLSVL.

J is TRBJ2-3 and V is TRBV9, with 13 bases lining up with TRBD2. CDR3 size: 18 residues. Germline CDR1 and CDR2: SGDLS and YYNGEE. J gave up 0 bases and V 2 bases, and 6 bases lay outside the gene matches. The CDR3 loop is CASSVRTSGGTSTDTQYF. The CDR3 nucleotides are TGTGCCAGCAGCGTCAGGACTAGCGGGGGCACTAGCACAGATACGCAGTATTTT.

This clonotype was counted a single time. This sequence joins TRBV10-3 and TRBJ2-3; 13 nucleotides align to TRBD2. Per germline, CDR1 ENHRY and CDR2 SYGVKD. Trimming cost V 10 bases and J 5 bases; bases outside gene matches: 12. This CDR3 contains 16 residues. The CDR3 loop reads CASTGGGLAGVDTQYF. The CDR3, as DNA: TGTGCCAGCACAGGGGGCGGACTAGCGGGGGTAGATACGCAGTATTTT.

This clonotype occurred many times. The V call is TRBV4-1, the J call TRBJ1-2; D remains unclear. CDR3 size: 19 residues. The V and J ends lost 1 base and 3 bases respectively, with 24 bases between them. CDR1 MGHRA and CDR2 YSYEKL come from the germline V gene. CDR3 coding DNA: TGCGCCAGCAGCCAAGTTGGGCTTCGAAGGAAAGGGTTATACTATGGCTACACCTTC. Protein product: CASSQVGLRRKGLYYGYTF.

This clonotype has just a few counts. The chain employs TRBV28 and TRBJ2-1; weak D call: TRBD2 (6 bases). There are 15 residues in the CDR3. Trimming removed 2 bases at V and 1 base at J, with 9 bases between. Germline V lookup: CDR1 MDHEN, CDR2 SYDVKM. The CDR3 protein is CASSLRLVSYNEQFF. CDR3 DNA: TGTGCCAGCAGTTTACGACTAGTTTCCTACAATGAGCAGTTCTTC.

This clonotype was seen only once. This chain joins TRBV9 and TRBJ2-4; maybe TRBD2 (5 bases). This CDR3 has 15 amino acids. The germline V and J ends were trimmed by 4 bases and 0 bases, with 11 bases remaining between them. CDR1 SGDLS and CDR2 YYNGEE come from the germline V gene. CDR3 in DNA: TGTGCCAGCAGCCCGGGGATGGGAGCCAAAAACATTCAGTACTTC. This gives the protein CASSPGMGAKNIQYF.

With regard to this clonotype: This sequence may be a read error, since a much larger clone differs from it by one base. The chain links TRBV5-1 to TRBJ2-5; D ambiguous. The J call is doubtful: the DNA matches TRBJ2-7 better. The CDR3 is made up of 14 amino acids. CDR1 and CDR2 from the germline V gene are SGHRS and YFSETQ. This chain's CDR3 is CASSLAKGYYEQYF. The CDR3, as DNA: TGCGCCAGCAGCTTGGCAAAGGGCTACTACGAGCAGTACTTC.